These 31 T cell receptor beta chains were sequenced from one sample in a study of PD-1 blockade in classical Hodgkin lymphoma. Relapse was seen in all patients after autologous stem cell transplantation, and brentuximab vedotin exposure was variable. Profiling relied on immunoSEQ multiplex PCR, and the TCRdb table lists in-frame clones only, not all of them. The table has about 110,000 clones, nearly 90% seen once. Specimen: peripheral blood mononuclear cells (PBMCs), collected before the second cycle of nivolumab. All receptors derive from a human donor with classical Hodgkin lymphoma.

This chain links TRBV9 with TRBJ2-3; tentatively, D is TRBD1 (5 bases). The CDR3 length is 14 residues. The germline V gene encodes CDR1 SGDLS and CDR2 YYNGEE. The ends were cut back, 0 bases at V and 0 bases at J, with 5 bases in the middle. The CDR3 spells CASSVEGSTDTQYF. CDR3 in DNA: TGTGCCAGCAGCGTAGAGGGGAGCACAGATACGCAGTATTTT.

The CDR3 sequence is CASTGLAEYTGELFF. CDR3 DNA: TGTGCCAGCACGGGACTAGCGGAGTACACCGGGGAGCTGTTTTTT. The rearrangement links TRBV7-9 to TRBJ2-2; 11 nucleotides align to TRBD2. Looked up from germline, CDR1 is SEHNR and CDR2 is FQNEAQ (reference sequence). This CDR3 region has 15 residues. V lost 7 bases, J lost 3 bases, and 4 bases stayed unmatched.

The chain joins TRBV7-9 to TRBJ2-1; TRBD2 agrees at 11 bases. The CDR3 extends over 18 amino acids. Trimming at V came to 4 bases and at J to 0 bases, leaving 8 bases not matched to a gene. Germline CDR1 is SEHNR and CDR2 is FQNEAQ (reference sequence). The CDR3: CASSSLTGLAGSYNEQFF. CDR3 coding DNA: TGTGCCAGCAGCTCGTTGACAGGACTAGCGGGCTCCTACAATGAGCAGTTCTTC.

DNA for the CDR3: TGTGCCAGCAGTACCACAGGCGCCAGCTCCTACGAGCAGTACTTC. It yields the protein CASSTTGASSYEQYF. The V gene is TRBV6-5, the J gene TRBJ2-7; the D gene is possibly TRBD1 (5 bases). The length of the CDR3 is 15 residues. Per the germline V gene, CDR1 is MNHEY and CDR2 is SVGAGI. Trimming pared 5 bases from V and 0 bases from J, leaving 14 bases between.

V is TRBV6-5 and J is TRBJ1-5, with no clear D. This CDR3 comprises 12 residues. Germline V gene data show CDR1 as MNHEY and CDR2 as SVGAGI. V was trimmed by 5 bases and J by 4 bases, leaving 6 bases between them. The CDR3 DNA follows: TGTGCCAGCAGTCCCATGAATCAGCCCCAGCATTTT. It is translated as CASSPMNQPQHF.

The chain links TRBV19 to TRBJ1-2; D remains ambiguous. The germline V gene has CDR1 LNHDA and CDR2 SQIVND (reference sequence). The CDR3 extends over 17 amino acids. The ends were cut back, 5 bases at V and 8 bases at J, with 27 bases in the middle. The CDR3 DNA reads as TGTGCCAGTAGTCCTCCGGGCCGCCCTATCAAGGAGAGAGGCTACACCTTC. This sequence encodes CASSPPGRPIKERGYTF.

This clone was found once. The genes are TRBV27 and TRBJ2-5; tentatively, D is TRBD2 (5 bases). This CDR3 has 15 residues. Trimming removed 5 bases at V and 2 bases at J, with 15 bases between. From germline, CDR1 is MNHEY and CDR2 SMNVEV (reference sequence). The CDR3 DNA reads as TGTGCCAGCAGTAGATATACCCGGGATCAAGAGACCCAGTACTTC. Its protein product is CASSRYTRDQETQYF.

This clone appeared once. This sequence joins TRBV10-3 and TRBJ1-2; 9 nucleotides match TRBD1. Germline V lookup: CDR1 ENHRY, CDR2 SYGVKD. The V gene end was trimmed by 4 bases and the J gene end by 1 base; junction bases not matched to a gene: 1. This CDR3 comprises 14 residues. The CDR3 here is CAISGQGVNYGYTF. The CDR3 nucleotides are TGTGCCATCAGTGGACAGGGGGTTAACTATGGCTACACCTTC.

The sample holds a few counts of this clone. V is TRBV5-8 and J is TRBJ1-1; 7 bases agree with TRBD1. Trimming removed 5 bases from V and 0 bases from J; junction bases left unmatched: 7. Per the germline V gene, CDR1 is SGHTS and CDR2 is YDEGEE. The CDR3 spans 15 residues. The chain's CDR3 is CASRVNRGMNTEAFF. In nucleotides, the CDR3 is TGTGCCAGCAGGGTAAACAGGGGAATGAACACTGAAGCTTTCTTT.

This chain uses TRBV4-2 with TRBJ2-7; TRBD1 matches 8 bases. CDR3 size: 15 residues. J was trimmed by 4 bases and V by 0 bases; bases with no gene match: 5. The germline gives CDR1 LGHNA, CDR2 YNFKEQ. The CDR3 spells CASSQDQGALYEQYF. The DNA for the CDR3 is TGTGCCAGCAGCCAAGACCAGGGGGCCTTATACGAGCAGTACTTC.

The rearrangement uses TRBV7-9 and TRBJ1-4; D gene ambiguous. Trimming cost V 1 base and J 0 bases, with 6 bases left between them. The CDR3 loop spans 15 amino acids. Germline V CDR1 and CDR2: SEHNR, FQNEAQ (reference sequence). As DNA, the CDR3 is TGTGCCAGCAGCTTAGTTCGGGCAACTAATGAAAAACTGTTTTTT. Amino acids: CASSLVRATNEKLFF.

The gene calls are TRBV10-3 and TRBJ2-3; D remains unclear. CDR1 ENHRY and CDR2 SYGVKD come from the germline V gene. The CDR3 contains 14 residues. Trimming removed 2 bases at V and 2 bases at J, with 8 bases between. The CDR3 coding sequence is TGTGCCATCAGTGAGGACTTTGTCACAGATACGCAGTATTTT. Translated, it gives CAISEDFVTDTQYF.

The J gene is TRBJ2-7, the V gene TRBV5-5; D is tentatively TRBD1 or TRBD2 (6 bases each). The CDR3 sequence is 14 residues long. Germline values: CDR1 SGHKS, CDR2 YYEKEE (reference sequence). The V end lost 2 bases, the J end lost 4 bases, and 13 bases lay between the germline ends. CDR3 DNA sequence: TGTGCCAGCAGCTTTAGTACAGGGAGGTACGAGCAGTACTTC. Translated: CASSFSTGRYEQYF.

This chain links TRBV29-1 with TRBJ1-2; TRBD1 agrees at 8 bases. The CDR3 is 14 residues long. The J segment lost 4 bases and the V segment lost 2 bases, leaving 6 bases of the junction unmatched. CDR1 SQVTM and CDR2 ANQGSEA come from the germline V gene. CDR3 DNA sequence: TGCAGCGTTGAAACAAGGACAGGGCCCTATGGCTACACCTTC. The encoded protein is CSVETRTGPYGYTF.

This CDR3 is CASSPQGGQGGNTIYF. The CDR3 DNA follows: TGTGCCAGCAGCCCCCAGGGGGGGCAGGGTGGAAACACCATATATTTT. The chain employs TRBV9 and TRBJ1-3, with 7 bases matching TRBD1. V trimming: 4 bases; J trimming: 3 bases; junction bases outside the gene matches: 10. CDR1 SGDLS and CDR2 YYNGEE come from the germline V gene. The CDR3 loop spans 16 amino acids. Using reference TRBV9 and TRBJ1-3 for the parts outside the CDR3, the full variable domain is DSGVTQTPKHLITATGQRVTLRCSPRSGDLSVYWYQQSLDQGLQFLIQYYNGEERAKGNILERFSAQQFPDLHSELNLSSLELGDSALYFCASSPQGGQGGNTIYFGEGSWLTVV.

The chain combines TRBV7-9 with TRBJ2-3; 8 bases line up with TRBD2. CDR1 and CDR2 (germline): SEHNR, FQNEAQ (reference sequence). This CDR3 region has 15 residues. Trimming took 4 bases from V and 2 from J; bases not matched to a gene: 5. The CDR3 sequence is CASSSLAVSTDTQYF. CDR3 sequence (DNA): TGTGCCAGCAGCTCACTAGCGGTCTCCACAGATACGCAGTATTTT.

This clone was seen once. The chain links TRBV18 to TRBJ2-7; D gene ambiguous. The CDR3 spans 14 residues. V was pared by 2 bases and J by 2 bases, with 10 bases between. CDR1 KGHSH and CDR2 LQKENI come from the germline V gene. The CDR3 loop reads CASSPTASAYEQYF. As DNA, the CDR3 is TGTGCCAGCTCACCAACAGCGTCAGCCTACGAGCAGTACTTC.

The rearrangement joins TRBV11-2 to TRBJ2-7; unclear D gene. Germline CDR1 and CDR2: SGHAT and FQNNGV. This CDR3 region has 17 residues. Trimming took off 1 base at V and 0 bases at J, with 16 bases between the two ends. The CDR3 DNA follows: TGTGCCAGCAGCTTAGGGACCGGCGGCCAGAGCTCCTACGAGCAGTACTTC. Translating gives CASSLGTGGQSSYEQYF.

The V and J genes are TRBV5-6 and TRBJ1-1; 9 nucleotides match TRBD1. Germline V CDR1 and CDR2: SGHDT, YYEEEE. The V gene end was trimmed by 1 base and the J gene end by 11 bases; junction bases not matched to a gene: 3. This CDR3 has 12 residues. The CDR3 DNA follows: TGTGCCAGCAGCTTGAGGGACAGGGAGGCTTTCTTT. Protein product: CASSLRDREAFF. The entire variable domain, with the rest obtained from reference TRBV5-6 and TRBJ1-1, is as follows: DAGVTQSPTHLIKTRGQQVTLRCSPKSGHDTVSWYQQALGQGPQFIFQYYEEEERQRGNFPDRFSGHQFPNYSSELNVNALLLGDSALYLCASSLRDREAFFGQGTRLTVV.

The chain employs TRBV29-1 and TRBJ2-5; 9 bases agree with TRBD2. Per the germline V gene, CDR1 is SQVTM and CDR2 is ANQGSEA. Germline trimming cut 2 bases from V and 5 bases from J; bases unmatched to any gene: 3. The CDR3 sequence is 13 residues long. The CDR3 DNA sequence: TGCAGCGTTGAAATAGCGGGAGAGGAGACCCAGTACTTC. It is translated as CSVEIAGEETQYF. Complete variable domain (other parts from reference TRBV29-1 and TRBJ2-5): SAVISQKPSRDICQRGTSLTIQCQVDSQVTMMFWYRQQPGQSLTLIATANQGSEATYESGFVIDKFPISRPNLTFSTLTVSNMSPEDSSIYLCSVEIAGEETQYFGPGTRLLVL.

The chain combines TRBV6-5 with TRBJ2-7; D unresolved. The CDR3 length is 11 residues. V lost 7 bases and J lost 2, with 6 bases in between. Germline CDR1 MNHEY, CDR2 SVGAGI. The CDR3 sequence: CASKRTYEQYF. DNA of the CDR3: TGTGCCAGCAAAAGGACCTACGAGCAGTACTTC.

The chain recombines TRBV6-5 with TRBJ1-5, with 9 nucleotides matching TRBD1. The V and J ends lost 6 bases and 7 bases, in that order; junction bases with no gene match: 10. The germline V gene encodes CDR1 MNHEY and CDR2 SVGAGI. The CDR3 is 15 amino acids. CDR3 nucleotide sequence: TGTGCCAGCAGGGAAACAGGGGGCGCAGGGCAGCCCCAGCATTTT. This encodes CASRETGGAGQPQHF.

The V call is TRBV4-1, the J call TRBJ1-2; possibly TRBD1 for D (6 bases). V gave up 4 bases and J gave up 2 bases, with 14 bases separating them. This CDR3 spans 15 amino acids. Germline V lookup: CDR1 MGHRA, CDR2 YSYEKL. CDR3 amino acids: CASSLTPDSNYGYTF. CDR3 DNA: TGCGCCAGCAGCCTTACTCCGGACAGCAACTATGGCTACACCTTC.

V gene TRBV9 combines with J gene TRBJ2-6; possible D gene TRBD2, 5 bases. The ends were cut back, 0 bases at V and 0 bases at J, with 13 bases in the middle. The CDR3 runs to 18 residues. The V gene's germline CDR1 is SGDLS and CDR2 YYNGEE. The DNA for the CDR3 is TGTGCCAGCAGCGTAGAAGGACTCTTAAGCTCTGGGGCCAACGTCCTGACTTTC. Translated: CASSVEGLLSSGANVLTF.

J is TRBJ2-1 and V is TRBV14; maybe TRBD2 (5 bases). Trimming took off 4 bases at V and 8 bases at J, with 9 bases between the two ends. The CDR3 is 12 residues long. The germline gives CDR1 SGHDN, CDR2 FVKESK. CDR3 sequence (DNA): TGTGCCAGCAGCCCGGGAATCTATGAGCAGTTCTTC. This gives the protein CASSPGIYEQFF.

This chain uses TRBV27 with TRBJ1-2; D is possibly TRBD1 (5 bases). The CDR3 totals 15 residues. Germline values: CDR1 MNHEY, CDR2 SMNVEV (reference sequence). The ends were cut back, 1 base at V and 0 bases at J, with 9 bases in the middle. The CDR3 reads CASSLLGRANYGYTF. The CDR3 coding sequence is TGTGCCAGCAGTTTATTGGGCAGGGCTAACTATGGCTACACCTTC.

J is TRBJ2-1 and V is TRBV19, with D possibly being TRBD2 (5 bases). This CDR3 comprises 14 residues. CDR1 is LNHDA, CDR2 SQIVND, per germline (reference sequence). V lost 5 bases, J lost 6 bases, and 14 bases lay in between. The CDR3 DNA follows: TGTGCCAGTAGTTATAGTGGGAGCGCCAATGAGCAGTTCTTC. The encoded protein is CASSYSGSANEQFF.

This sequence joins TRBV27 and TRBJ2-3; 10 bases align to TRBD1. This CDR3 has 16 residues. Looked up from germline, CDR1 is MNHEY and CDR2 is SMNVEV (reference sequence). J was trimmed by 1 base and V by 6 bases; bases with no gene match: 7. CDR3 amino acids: CASSSDRGHRTDTQYF. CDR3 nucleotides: TGTGCCAGCAGCTCTGACAGGGGGCATCGCACAGATACGCAGTATTTT.

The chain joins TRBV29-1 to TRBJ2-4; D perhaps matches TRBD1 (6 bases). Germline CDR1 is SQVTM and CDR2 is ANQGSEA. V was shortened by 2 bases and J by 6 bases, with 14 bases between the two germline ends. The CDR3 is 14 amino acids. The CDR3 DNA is TGCAGCGTTGAATTATACAGGGCGGGAAACATTCAGTACTTC. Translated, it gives CSVELYRAGNIQYF. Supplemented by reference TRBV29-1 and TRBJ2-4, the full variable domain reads SAVISQKPSRDICQRGTSLTIQCQVDSQVTMMFWYRQQPGQSLTLIATANQGSEATYESGFVIDKFPISRPNLTFSTLTVSNMSPEDSSIYLCSVELYRAGNIQYFGAGTRLSVL.

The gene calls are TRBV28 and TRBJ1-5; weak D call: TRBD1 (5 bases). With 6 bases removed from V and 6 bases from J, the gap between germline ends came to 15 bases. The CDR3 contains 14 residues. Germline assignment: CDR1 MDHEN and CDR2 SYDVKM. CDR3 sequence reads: CASSTSRVGQPQHF. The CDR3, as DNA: TGTGCCAGCAGCACATCCAGGGTGGGTCAGCCCCAGCATTTT.

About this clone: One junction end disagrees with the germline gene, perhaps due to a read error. The CDR3 is CASSPGTSGRDTQYF. The CDR3 region has the DNA TGTGCTAGCAGCCCGGGGACTAGCGGAAGGGATACGCAGTATTTT. The chain recombines TRBV7-7 with TRBJ2-3; TRBD2 aligns across 11 bases. The CDR3 sequence is 15 residues long. CDR1 SSHAT and CDR2 FNYEAQ come from the germline V gene (reference sequence).